This is a list of T cell receptor beta chains from one sample in a study of blood T cell repertoires in COVID-19. Assay: immunoSEQ multiplex PCR; the TCRdb copy retains only in-frame clones and omits some. Among around 310,000 clones listed, over 70% were seen once. Specimen: PBMCs or T cells enriched from blood (not recorded which). Every receptor here comes from a man younger than 40 who had recovered from COVID-19. Both conserved end residues are part of each CDR3. A D gene is named only where the DNA matches it firmly. A row's size may be missing; if present it is once, few, many or a size class.

>NA|TRBJ1-1|NA|TRBV6-1
CASSEWTVNTEAFF
TGTGCCAGCAGTGAATGGACAGTGAACACTGAAGCTTTCTTT
>NA|TRBJ1-4|few|TRBV14
CASSLQGIEEKLFF
TGTGCCAGCAGCCTTCAGGGGATTGAGGAAAAACTGTTTTTT
>NA|TRBJ2-1|NA|TRBV28
CASSLPRGIYEQFF
TGTGCCAGCAGCCTCCCTCGGGGAATATATGAGCAGTTCTTC
>NA|TRBJ2-5|NA|TRBV6-5
CASSYGSLETQYF
TGTGCCAGCAGTTACGGTAGCCTAGAGACCCAGTACTTC
>NA|TRBJ1-3|NA|TRBV19
CASTERGGGTGNTIYF
TGTGCCAGTACCGAAAGGGGAGGAGGGACTGGAAACACCATATATTTT
>NA|TRBJ1-1|once|TRBV28
CASSLQGTNTEAFF
TGTGCCAGCAGTTTGCAGGGTACGAACACTGAAGCTTTCTTT
>NA|TRBJ2-1|once|TRBV6-2/TRBV6-3
CASSPTQRRSSYNEQFF
TGTGCCAGCAGCCCTACTCAGCGGCGTAGCTCCTACAATGAGCAGTTCTTC
>TRBD1|TRBJ1-5|NA|TRBV11-3
CASSLDGTGEGASNQPQHF
TGTGCCAGCAGCTTAGACGGGACAGGGGAAGGGGCTAGCAATCAGCCCCAGCATTTT
>TRBD1|TRBJ1-2|few|TRBV5-1
CASSFRDRDGYTF
TGCGCCAGCAGCTTCCGGGACAGAGATGGCTACACCTTC
>TRBD1|TRBJ2-7|NA|TRBV5-4
CASSLDRGRYEQYF
TGTGCCAGCAGCCTGGACAGGGGGCGTTACGAGCAGTACTTC
>TRBD2|TRBJ2-3|NA|TRBV3-1/TRBV3-2
CASSHPAGGHPDTQYF
TGTGCCAGCAGCCACCCCGCGGGGGGGCACCCAGATACGCAGTATTTT
>TRBD1|TRBJ1-4|NA|TRBV6-5
CASSYSGTGLNEKLFF
TGTGCCAGCAGTTACTCGGGGACAGGCCTTAATGAAAAACTGTTTTTT
>TRBD2|TRBJ2-1|NA|TRBV24-1
CATSGSGGANEQFF
TGTGCCACCAGTGGCAGCGGGGGGGCCAATGAGCAGTTCTTC
>NA|TRBJ1-1|NA|TRBV6-5
CASSHTGENTEAFF
TGTGCCAGCAGTCACACCGGGGAGAACACTGAAGCTTTCTTT
>NA|TRBJ1-6|NA|TRBV25-1
CASSASAYSPLHF
TGTGCCAGCAGTGCGAGCGCGTATTCACCCCTCCACTTT
>NA|TRBJ1-3|NA|TRBV5-6
CASSREANRASGNTIYF
TGTGCCAGCAGCCGGGAGGCGAACAGGGCCTCTGGAAACACCATATATTTT
>NA|TRBJ1-2|few|TRBV28
CASSRGYGYTF
TGTGCCAGCAGCAGGGGCTATGGCTACACCTTC
>TRBD1|TRBJ1-6|NA|TRBV9
CASSAGVSGQGNSPLHF
TGTGCCAGCAGCGCCGGGGTATCGGGACAGGGGAATTCACCCCTCCACTTT
>TRBD1|TRBJ1-2|NA|TRBV28
CASRPPGTGYSYGYTF
TGTGCCAGCAGACCCCCCGGGACAGGGTACAGCTATGGCTACACCTTC
>NA|TRBJ2-7|once|TRBV27
CASSPLGGGGEEQYF
TGTGCCAGCAGTCCCCTCGGGGGAGGGGGAGAGGAGCAGTACTTC
>NA|TRBJ1-4|NA|TRBV28
CASSSPATNEKLFF
TGTGCCAGCAGTTCCCCTGCAACTAATGAAAAACTGTTTTTT
>NA|TRBJ2-6|NA|TRBV6-1
CASTLQGVLTF
TGTGCCAGCACGTTACAGGGCGTCCTGACTTTC
>TRBD1|TRBJ1-1|NA|TRBV13
CASSPVDRVNTEAFF
TGTGCCAGCAGCCCAGTAGACAGGGTTAACACTGAAGCTTTCTTT
>TRBD1|TRBJ2-2|once|TRBV19
CASSIDVQGAHYTGELFF
TGTGCCAGTAGTATTGACGTACAGGGGGCTCACTACACCGGGGAGCTGTTTTTT
>TRBD2|TRBJ2-1|once|TRBV9
CASSVAGGQYDNEQFF
TGTGCCAGCAGCGTAGCGGGGGGGCAATATGACAATGAGCAGTTCTTC
>NA|TRBJ1-2|NA|TRBV2
CASSERQWTDGYTF
TGTGCCAGCAGTGAGAGACAGTGGACGGATGGCTACACCTTC
>NA|TRBJ1-5|once|TRBV28
CASSLLQADQPQHF
TGTGCCAGCAGTTTATTACAGGCTGATCAGCCCCAGCATTTT
>TRBD1|TRBJ2-3|NA|TRBV28
CASSLGDSSTDTQYF
TGTGCCAGCAGTTTAGGGGACAGTAGCACAGATACGCAGTATTTT
>TRBD2|TRBJ2-5|NA|TRBV13
CASSFASGAAKTQYF
TGTGCCAGCAGCTTTGCTAGCGGGGCCGCGAAGACCCAGTACTTC
>TRBD1|TRBJ1-5|once|TRBV10-3
CAISDLGTGNNQPQHF
TGTGCCATCAGTGATTTGGGGACAGGGAACAATCAGCCCCAGCATTTT
>TRBD2|TRBJ2-1|few|TRBV9
CASSVTFSSGGYNEQFF
TGTGCCAGCAGCGTGACCTTCTCTAGCGGGGGGTACAATGAGCAGTTCTTC
>NA|TRBJ1-4|NA|TRBV5-4
CASSLEPGGEEKLFF
TGTGCCAGCAGCTTGGAACCGGGAGGGGAGGAAAAACTGTTTTTT
>NA|TRBJ1-3|few|TRBV5-6
CASSLAGDGNTIYF
TGTGCCAGCAGCTTGGCCGGGGATGGAAACACCATATATTTT
>NA|TRBJ1-1|NA|TRBV11-1
CASSSGGVAEAFF
TGTGCCAGCAGCTCGGGGGGGGTAGCTGAAGCTTTCTTT
>TRBD1|TRBJ1-5|NA|TRBV6-5
CASGGQGASNQPQHF
TGTGCCAGCGGGGGACAGGGGGCAAGCAATCAGCCCCAGCATTTT
>NA|TRBJ2-7|many|TRBV2
CASVRESSYEQYF
TGTGCCAGTGTTAGGGAGAGCTCCTACGAGCAGTACTTC
>NA|TRBJ1-3|NA|TRBV28
CASREPAAGNTIYF
TGTGCCAGCAGGGAACCCGCGGCTGGAAACACCATATATTTT
>TRBD1|TRBJ2-1|NA|TRBV28
CASRPPGTAYNEQFF
TGTGCCAGCAGACCTCCCGGGACAGCCTACAATGAGCAGTTCTTC
>NA|TRBJ2-7|NA|TRBV4-2
CASSHPDDTGFYEQYF
TGTGCCAGCAGCCATCCGGACGACACAGGGTTCTACGAGCAGTACTTC
>TRBD1|TRBJ2-4|NA|TRBV19
CASSPRDSLLAKNIQYF
TGTGCCAGTAGTCCCCGGGACAGCCTTCTAGCCAAAAACATTCAGTACTTC